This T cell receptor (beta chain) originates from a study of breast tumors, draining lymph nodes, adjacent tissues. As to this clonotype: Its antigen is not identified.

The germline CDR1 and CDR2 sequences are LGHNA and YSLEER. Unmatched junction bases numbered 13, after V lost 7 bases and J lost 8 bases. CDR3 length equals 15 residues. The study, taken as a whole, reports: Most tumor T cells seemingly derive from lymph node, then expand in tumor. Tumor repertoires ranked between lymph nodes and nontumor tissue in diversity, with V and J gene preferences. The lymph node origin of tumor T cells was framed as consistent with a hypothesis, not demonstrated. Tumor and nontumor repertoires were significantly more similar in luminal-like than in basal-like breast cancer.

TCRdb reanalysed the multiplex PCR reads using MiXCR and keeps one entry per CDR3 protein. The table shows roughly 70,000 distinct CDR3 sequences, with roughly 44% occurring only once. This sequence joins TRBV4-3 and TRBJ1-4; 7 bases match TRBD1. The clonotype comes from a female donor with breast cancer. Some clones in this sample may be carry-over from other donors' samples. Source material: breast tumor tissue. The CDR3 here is CASMAGGGIEEKLFF. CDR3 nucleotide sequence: TGCGCCAGCATGGCGGGAGGGGGCATAGAGGAAAAACTGTTTTTT.